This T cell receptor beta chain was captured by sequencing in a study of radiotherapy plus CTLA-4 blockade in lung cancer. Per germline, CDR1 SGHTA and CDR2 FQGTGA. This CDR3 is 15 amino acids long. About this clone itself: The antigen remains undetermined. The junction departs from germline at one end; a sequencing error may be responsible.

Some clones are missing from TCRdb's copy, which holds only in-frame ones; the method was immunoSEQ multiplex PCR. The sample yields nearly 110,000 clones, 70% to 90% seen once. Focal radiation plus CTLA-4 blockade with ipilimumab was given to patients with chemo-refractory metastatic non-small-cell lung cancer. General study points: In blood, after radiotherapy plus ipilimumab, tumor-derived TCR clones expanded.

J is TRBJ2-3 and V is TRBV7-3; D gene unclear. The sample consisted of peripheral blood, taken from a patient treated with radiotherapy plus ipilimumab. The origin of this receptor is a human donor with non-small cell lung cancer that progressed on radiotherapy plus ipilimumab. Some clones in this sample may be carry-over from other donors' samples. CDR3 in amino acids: CASSPYQPSTDTQYF. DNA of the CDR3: TGTGCCAGCAGCCCGTACCAACCGAGCACGGATACGCAGTATTTT.